A selection of T cell receptor beta chains follows, all from one sample in a study of regulatory T cells in long-lasting Graves disease. From the multiplex PCR reads, TCRdb called clonotypes with MiXCR, one entry per CDR3 protein. Of 400,000 to 500,000 distinct CDR3 sequences in the sample, roughly 15% are singletons; the top ten hold 9.5% to 12%. These data were also reused for a study on T cells in Graves' hyperthyroidism and ophthalmopathy.

Sequencing was performed on peripheral blood mononuclear cells (PBMCs), taken at new diagnosis, from a patient treated with antithyroid drugs. Receptor source: a woman in her twenties or thirties with Graves disease. Each CDR3 is given with its conserved first and last residue. Each record gives: V gene, J gene, clone size, D gene, CDR3 protein, CDR3 DNA. D genes are given only for firm matches. Expanded clones are given a class, and other clones once, few, many or no size at all.

TRBV24-1,TRBJ1-3,many,.,CATSDLKDGVQGNTIYF,TGTGCCACCAGTGACCTTAAAGACGGTGTACAAGGAAACACCATATATTTT
TRBV6-1,TRBJ2-1,many,.,CASTPVAGPKNNEQFF,TGTGCCAGCACCCCAGTGGCGGGACCCAAAAACAATGAGCAGTTCTTC
TRBV28,TRBJ1-3,many,.,CASAPWPSGNTIYF,TGTGCCAGCGCTCCGTGGCCCTCTGGAAACACCATATATTTT
TRBV11-2,TRBJ1-2,.,.,CASSLRPGSGLYGYTF,TGTGCCAGCAGCTTAAGACCCGGATCTGGGCTCTATGGCTACACCTTC
TRBV20-1,TRBJ1-2,many,TRBD1,CSAWTGEDYGYTF,TGCAGTGCTTGGACAGGGGAAGACTATGGCTACACCTTC
TRBV29-1,TRBJ2-7,.,.,CSVCAGQGPNEQYF,TGCAGCGTGTGCGCGGGGCAGGGTCCCAACGAGCAGTACTTC
TRBV2,TRBJ2-1,many,.,CASSEGRTPYNEQFF,TGTGCCAGCAGTGAGGGCAGGACCCCCTACAATGAGCAGTTCTTC
TRBV6-4,TRBJ1-5,.,TRBD1,CASSPALDRGMNQPQHF,TGTGCCAGCAGCCCTGCGCTGGACAGGGGGATGAATCAGCCCCAGCATTTT
TRBV10-1,TRBJ2-1,.,.,CASSEDPGGAEQFF,TGCGCCAGCAGTGAGGACCCTGGAGGGGCTGAGCAGTTCTTC
TRBV5-8,TRBJ2-7,few,.,CASSLLPRTYEQYF,TGTGCCAGCAGCTTGCTGCCCAGAACCTACGAGCAGTACTTC
TRBV18,TRBJ1-3,few,.,CASSPPGSGNTIYF,TGTGCCAGCTCACCACCCGGCTCTGGAAACACCATATATTTT
TRBV7-9,TRBJ1-4,few,TRBD1,CASSSSRGGGEKLFF,TGTGCCAGCAGCAGTTCCAGGGGGGGCGGTGAAAAACTGTTTTTT
TRBV19,TRBJ1-1,few,.,CASSTLGNTEAFF,TGTGCCAGTAGCACCTTAGGGAACACTGAAGCTTTCTTT
TRBV24-1,TRBJ1-5,many,.,CATSDPRDNSNQPQHF,TGTGCCACCAGTGATCCCCGGGACAATAGCAATCAGCCCCAGCATTTT
TRBV7-2,TRBJ1-5,many,.,CASSLEPDQPQHF,TGTGCCAGCAGCTTAGAACCAGATCAGCCCCAGCATTTT
TRBV6-2/TRBV6-3,TRBJ1-3,few,.,CASSYLAGDSGNTIYF,TGTGCCAGCAGTTACTTGGCTGGGGACTCTGGAAACACCATATATTTT
TRBV20-1,TRBJ2-7,few,TRBD2,CSAAGLAGVSEQYF,TGCAGTGCTGCGGGACTAGCGGGAGTGTCCGAGCAGTACTTC